The clone carrying this T cell receptor (beta chain) was counted only a few times. Its antigen is currently unknown. This record comes from a study of cytomegalovirus exposure and HLA in healthy donors. Overall study results and limits: Follow-up analysis found HLA locus-dependent TCR association rates, highest for DRB1 and lowest for HLA-C. In a later analysis, V- and J-gene trimming of beta chains associated with a DCLRE1C missense variant, replicated independently.

PCR employed 60 Vbeta and 13 Jbeta primers. The repertoire was sequenced with immunoSEQ multiplex PCR; TCRdb's copy has only in-frame clones and lacks some. In the table there are 80,000 to 100,000 clones, roughly 76% of which are singletons. The V end was cut by 6 bases, the J end by 6 bases, with 6 bases between. The germline V gene encodes CDR1 MNHNY and CDR2 SVGAGI (reference sequence). This CDR3 is 11 amino acids long. This TCR was sampled from a man aged 45-65 years in good health and CMV-seronegative. The material sequenced was PBMCs. V and J are TRBV6-6 and TRBJ1-5; no reliable D call. The CDR3 DNA reads TGTGCCAGCAGGGCGGCTCAGCCCCAGCATTTT. Residues: CASRAAQPQHF.